These T cell receptor beta chains were read from a single sample in a study of blood T cells in healthy people across ages. TCRdb independently ran MiXCR on the 5' RACE reads; one entry per CDR3 protein. In the table there are about 900,000 distinct CDR3 sequences, about 48% of which are singletons. Input material: blood. Receptor source: a man aged 30-40 years in good health. The CDR3 runs from the conserved cysteine through the conserved F or W. Each record gives: D gene, J gene, clone size, V gene, CDR3 protein, CDR3 DNA. The D gene is left open where the match is weak. Clone sizes are given selectively: once, few, many, or a class where the clone is expanded.

TRBD2 | TRBJ2-2 | few | TRBV29-1 | CSVWTGGSGELFF | TGCAGCGTGTGGACGGGAGGATCCGGGGAGCTGTTTTTT
NA | TRBJ2-7 | NA | TRBV20-1 | CSAKWTESYEQYF | TGCAGTGCTAAGTGGACAGAGTCCTACGAGCAGTACTTC
TRBD2 | TRBJ2-7 | once | TRBV18 | CASSPLTSDFYEQYF | TGTGCCAGCTCACCACTGACTAGCGATTTCTACGAGCAGTACTTC
NA | TRBJ2-2 | NA | TRBV7-2 | CASSLVMESGELFF | TGTGCCAGCAGCTTAGTGATGGAATCCGGGGAGCTGTTTTTT
NA | TRBJ2-4 | NA | TRBV7-2 | CASSSRGGGTKNIQYF | TGTGCCAGCAGCTCAAGGGGGGGTGGAACCAAAAACATTCAGTACTTC
TRBD2 | TRBJ2-4 | many | TRBV7-2 | CASSRLAGGAKNIQYF | TGTGCCAGCAGCCGACTAGCGGGGGGAGCCAAAAACATTCAGTACTTC
NA | TRBJ1-1 | NA | TRBV29-1 | CSVGLLNTEAFF | TGCAGCGTTGGGCTCTTGAACACTGAAGCTTTCTTT
NA | TRBJ1-2 | few | TRBV28 | CASISGNARYGYTF | TGTGCCAGCATTAGTGGAAACGCCAGATATGGCTACACCTTC
NA | TRBJ2-7 | few | TRBV11-1 | CASRDPGRSFEQYF | TGTGCCAGCAGAGACCCGGGACGGAGTTTTGAGCAGTACTTC
TRBD2 | TRBJ2-1 | once | TRBV6-1 | CASRQTSGAANEQFF | TGTGCCAGCAGACAGACTAGCGGGGCCGCAAATGAGCAGTTCTTC
TRBD2 | TRBJ2-4 | NA | TRBV20-1 | CSAQRGARDAIQYF | TGCAGTGCGCAGCGGGGCGCTAGGGATGCCATTCAGTACTTC
NA | TRBJ1-2 | NA | TRBV4-3 | CASSQGTGGRYGYTF | TGCGCCAGCAGCCAAGGAACGGGGGGTCGGTATGGCTACACCTTC
NA | TRBJ2-1 | NA | TRBV10-3 | CAIRGDTPYNEQFF | TGTGCCATCAGAGGAGACACCCCCTACAATGAGCAGTTCTTC
TRBD2 | TRBJ2-1 | NA | TRBV4-2 | CASSQGCISGGANEQFF | TGTGCCAGCAGCCAAGGTTGCATTAGCGGGGGGGCTAATGAGCAGTTCTTC
NA | TRBJ1-2 | many | TRBV7-2 | CASSRSDGNYGYTF | TGTGCCAGCAGCCGTTCCGACGGAAACTATGGCTACACCTTC
NA | TRBJ1-2 | many | TRBV2 | CASTLGAEANYGYTF | TGTGCCAGCACTCTGGGGGCGGAAGCTAACTATGGCTACACCTTC
NA | TRBJ2-7 | few | TRBV5-4 | CASSLVAREHDEQYF | TGTGCCAGCAGCTTGGTAGCACGGGAGCACGACGAGCAGTACTTC
TRBD2 | TRBJ2-3 | few | TRBV12-3/TRBV12-4 | CASSLGGGYTDTQYF | TGTGCCAGCAGTTTAGGCGGGGGATACACAGATACGCAGTATTTT
NA | TRBJ1-1 | NA | TRBV4-1 | CASSRGVGDTEAFF | TGCGCCAGCAGCCGGGGGGTGGGAGACACTGAAGCTTTCTTT
TRBD2 | TRBJ2-3 | NA | TRBV14 | CTSSQELRGGPSTDTQYF | TGTACCAGCAGCCAAGAACTTCGCGGGGGGCCAAGCACAGATACGCAGTATTTT
NA | TRBJ2-1 | NA | TRBV9 | CASSEPPGPYNEQFF | TGTGCCAGCAGCGAACCCCCTGGACCCTACAATGAGCAGTTCTTC
TRBD2 | TRBJ2-5 | many | TRBV4-2 | CASSQDYYTSGEETQYF | TGTGCCAGCAGCCAAGACTATTATACTAGCGGGGAAGAGACCCAGTACTTC
NA | TRBJ2-2 | NA | TRBV10-3 | CAISRTETNTGELFF | TGTGCCATCAGCCGGACTGAAACGAACACCGGGGAGCTGTTTTTT
TRBD2 | TRBJ2-1 | NA | TRBV20-1 | CSANVAGEYNEQFF | TGCAGTGCTAACGTGGCGGGGGAGTACAATGAGCAGTTCTTC
TRBD2 | TRBJ2-3 | few | TRBV5-1 | CASSLAGPTSTDTQYF | TGCGCCAGCAGTCTAGCGGGGCCTACTAGCACAGATACGCAGTATTTT
TRBD1 | TRBJ2-1 | few | TRBV4-2 | CASSQDNDRGWDEQFF | TGTGCCAGCAGCCAAGATAATGACAGGGGTTGGGATGAGCAGTTCTTC
TRBD2 | TRBJ2-1 | many | TRBV6-4 | CASSLKAGGNNEQFF | TGTGCCAGCAGCCTCAAGGCGGGGGGTAACAATGAGCAGTTCTTC
NA | TRBJ1-1 | NA | TRBV29-1 | CSGDIMNTEAFF | TGCAGCGGGGACATAATGAACACTGAAGCTTTCTTT
TRBD1 | TRBJ2-1 | few | TRBV6-1 | CASRMGQGRVYNEQFF | TGTGCCAGCAGGATGGGACAGGGTCGAGTATACAATGAGCAGTTCTTC
TRBD2 | TRBJ2-1 | NA | TRBV10-3 | CAISETSGGARGSYNEQFF | TGTGCCATCAGTGAGACTAGCGGGGGGGCGAGGGGTTCCTACAATGAGCAGTTCTTC
TRBD1 | TRBJ2-5 | once | TRBV5-5 | CASSQNPAGGSKTQYF | TGTGCCAGCAGCCAAAACCCAGCAGGGGGCTCGAAGACCCAGTACTTC
NA | TRBJ2-7 | NA | TRBV6-5 | CASSPATGRVEQYF | TGTGCCAGCAGCCCCGCGACAGGGAGGGTCGAGCAGTACTTC
NA | TRBJ1-2 | NA | TRBV7-2 | CASSLVLQNYGYTF | TGTGCCAGCAGCTTAGTACTGCAAAACTATGGCTACACCTTC
NA | TRBJ2-1 | NA | TRBV4-1 | CASSQAPPTSYNEQFF | TGCGCCAGCAGCCAAGCCCCTCCGACTAGCTACAATGAGCAGTTCTTC
NA | TRBJ2-3 | NA | TRBV12-3/TRBV12-4 | CASSLAWLATDTQYF | TGTGCCAGCAGTTTAGCGTGGCTAGCGACAGATACGCAGTATTTT
NA | TRBJ2-1 | NA | TRBV14 | CASSQGAEYNEQFF | TGTGCCAGCAGCCAAGGGGCCGAATACAATGAGCAGTTCTTC
NA | TRBJ2-7 | NA | TRBV6-6 | CASSSPRSYEQYF | TGTGCCAGCAGTTCCCCTCGCTCCTACGAGCAGTACTTC
NA | TRBJ2-3 | NA | TRBV7-8 | CASSLALDRFTQYF | TGTGCCAGCAGCTTAGCGCTTGACAGATTTACGCAGTATTTT
TRBD2 | TRBJ2-7 | few | TRBV7-2 | CASSFEWRLAGPYEQYF | TGTGCCAGCAGCTTTGAGTGGCGCCTAGCGGGGCCTTACGAGCAGTACTTC
NA | TRBJ1-5 | NA | TRBV4-1 | CASSQDSYNQPQHF | TGCGCCAGCAGCCAGGACAGTTACAATCAGCCCCAGCATTTT
NA | TRBJ1-1 | few | TRBV7-3 | CASSVVEGTEAFF | TGTGCCAGCAGCGTAGTTGAGGGAACTGAAGCTTTCTTT
TRBD1 | TRBJ2-7 | NA | TRBV5-5 | CASSLIRDRFGNEQYF | TGTGCCAGCAGCCTAATCCGGGACAGGTTTGGAAACGAGCAGTACTTC
TRBD1 | TRBJ1-4 | NA | TRBV12-3/TRBV12-4 | CASSLVGQGAEKLFF | TGTGCCAGCAGTTTAGTCGGGCAGGGGGCCGAAAAACTGTTTTTT
NA | TRBJ1-5 | few | TRBV5-6 | CASSLMGFDQPQHF | TGTGCCAGCAGCTTGATGGGTTTCGATCAGCCCCAGCATTTT
NA | TRBJ2-3 | once | TRBV9 | CASSVDGVADTQYF | TGTGCCAGCAGCGTAGACGGGGTGGCAGATACGCAGTATTTT
TRBD1 | TRBJ1-4 | NA | TRBV4-3 | CASSQDQDRAEKLFF | TGCGCCAGCAGCCAAGATCAGGACAGGGCTGAAAAACTGTTTTTT
TRBD1 | TRBJ1-2 | NA | TRBV28 | CASSLQGGLAYGYTF | TGTGCCAGCAGTTTACAGGGGGGCCTCGCCTATGGCTACACCTTC